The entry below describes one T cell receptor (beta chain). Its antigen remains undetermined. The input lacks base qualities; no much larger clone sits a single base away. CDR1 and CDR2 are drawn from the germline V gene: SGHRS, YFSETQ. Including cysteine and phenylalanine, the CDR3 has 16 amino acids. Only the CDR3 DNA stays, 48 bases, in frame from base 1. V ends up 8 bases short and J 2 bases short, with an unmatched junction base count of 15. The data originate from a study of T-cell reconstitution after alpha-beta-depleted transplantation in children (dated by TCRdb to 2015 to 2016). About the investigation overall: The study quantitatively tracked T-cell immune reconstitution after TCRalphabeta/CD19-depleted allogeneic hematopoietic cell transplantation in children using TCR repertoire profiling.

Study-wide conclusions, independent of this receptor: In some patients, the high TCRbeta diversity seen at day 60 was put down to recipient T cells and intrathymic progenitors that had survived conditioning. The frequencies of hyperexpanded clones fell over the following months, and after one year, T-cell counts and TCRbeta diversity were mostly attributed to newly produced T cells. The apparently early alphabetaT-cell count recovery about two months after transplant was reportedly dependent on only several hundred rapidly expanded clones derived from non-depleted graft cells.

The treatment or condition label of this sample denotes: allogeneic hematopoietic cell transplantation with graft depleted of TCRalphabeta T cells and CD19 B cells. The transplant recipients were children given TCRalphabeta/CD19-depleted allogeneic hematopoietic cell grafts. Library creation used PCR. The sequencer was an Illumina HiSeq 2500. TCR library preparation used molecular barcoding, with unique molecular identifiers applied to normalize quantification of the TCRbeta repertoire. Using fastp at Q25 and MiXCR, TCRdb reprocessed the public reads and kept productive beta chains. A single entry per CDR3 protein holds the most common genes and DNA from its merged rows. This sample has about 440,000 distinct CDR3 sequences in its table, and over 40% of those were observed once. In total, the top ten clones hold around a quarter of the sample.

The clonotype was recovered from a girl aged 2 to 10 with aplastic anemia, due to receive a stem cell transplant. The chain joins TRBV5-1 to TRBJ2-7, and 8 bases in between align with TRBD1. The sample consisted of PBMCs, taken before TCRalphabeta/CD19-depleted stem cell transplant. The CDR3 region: CASGTGSAIKTYEQYF. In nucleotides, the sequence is TGCGCCAGTGGGACAGGCTCAGCGATTAAGACCTACGAGCAGTACTTC.